A selection of T cell receptor beta chains follows, all from one sample in a study of blood T cell repertoires in COVID-19. The method was immunoSEQ multiplex PCR; TCRdb's version includes in-frame clones alone and lacks a portion of them. The repertoire holds tens of thousands of clones, with around 86% as singletons. Sequencing was performed on peripheral blood. The receptor set was obtained from a woman older than 75 with active or convalescent COVID-19. Each CDR3 is given with its conserved first and last residue. Fields, in order: V gene, J gene, CDR3 length, D gene, clone size, CDR3 DNA, CDR3 protein. The D gene is left open where the match is weak. Clone size is given for some rows only: seen once, a few or many times, or a class if the clone is expanded.

V gene: TRBV9
J gene: TRBJ1-3
CDR3 length: 16
D gene: TRBD1
clone size: once
CDR3 DNA: TGTGCCAGCAGCGCTAGGGACAGTTACACTGGAAACACCATATATTTT
CDR3 protein: CASSARDSYTGNTIYF

V gene: TRBV14
J gene: TRBJ2-4
CDR3 length: 15
D gene: TRBD2
clone size: NA
CDR3 DNA: TGTGCCAGCAGACACGGGGGGGCGTCTTCTGACATTCAGTACTTC
CDR3 protein: CASRHGGASSDIQYF

V gene: TRBV9
J gene: TRBJ2-1
CDR3 length: 15
D gene: TRBD2
clone size: NA
CDR3 DNA: TGTGCCAGCAGCGTAGCATCTAGCGGGGGGTATGAGCAGTTCTTC
CDR3 protein: CASSVASSGGYEQFF

V gene: TRBV6-4
J gene: TRBJ1-6
CDR3 length: 15
D gene: NA
clone size: NA
CDR3 DNA: TGTGCCATCGAAGCGGGCCCAGGGCCGGATTCACCCCTCCACTTT
CDR3 protein: CAIEAGPGPDSPLHF

V gene: TRBV7-9
J gene: TRBJ1-5
CDR3 length: 15
D gene: TRBD1
clone size: NA
CDR3 DNA: TGTGCCAGCAGCGGAGGACAGGGGAGCAATCAGCCCCAGCATTTT
CDR3 protein: CASSGGQGSNQPQHF

V gene: TRBV27
J gene: TRBJ2-7
CDR3 length: 13
D gene: TRBD1
clone size: NA
CDR3 DNA: TGTGCCAGCACGGGACAGTCCTATGGGGAGCAGTACTTC
CDR3 protein: CASTGQSYGEQYF

V gene: TRBV4-3
J gene: TRBJ2-3
CDR3 length: 15
D gene: TRBD1
clone size: NA
CDR3 DNA: TGCGCCAGCAGCGGCCGGACAGGGGTCACAGATACGCAGTATTTT
CDR3 protein: CASSGRTGVTDTQYF

V gene: TRBV10-3
J gene: TRBJ1-5
CDR3 length: 15
D gene: TRBD1
clone size: NA
CDR3 DNA: TGTGCCATCAGCCCGGGACAGGGTGACAATCAGCCCCAGCATTTT
CDR3 protein: CAISPGQGDNQPQHF

V gene: TRBV6-4
J gene: TRBJ2-2
CDR3 length: 14
D gene: NA
clone size: once
CDR3 DNA: TGTGCCAGCAAGAACGACAGGAACACCGGGGAGCTGTTTTTT
CDR3 protein: CASKNDRNTGELFF

V gene: TRBV2
J gene: TRBJ1-6
CDR3 length: 15
D gene: NA
clone size: NA
CDR3 DNA: TGTGCCAGCAGTCGCACGAGCTCCTATAATTCACCCCTCCACTTT
CDR3 protein: CASSRTSSYNSPLHF

V gene: TRBV10-3
J gene: TRBJ1-1
CDR3 length: 14
D gene: NA
clone size: NA
CDR3 DNA: TGTGCCATCAGAGAGGCGGGGGATAACACTGAAGCTTTCTTT
CDR3 protein: CAIREAGDNTEAFF

V gene: TRBV19
J gene: TRBJ1-2
CDR3 length: 13
D gene: NA
clone size: once
CDR3 DNA: TGTGCCAGTAGTATTGGGACCGCGGGGGGCTACACCTTC
CDR3 protein: CASSIGTAGGYTF

V gene: TRBV5-4
J gene: TRBJ2-1
CDR3 length: 16
D gene: TRBD1
clone size: NA
CDR3 DNA: TGTGCCAGCAGCGCACGGACAGGGGAATTGTACAATGAGCAGTTCTTC
CDR3 protein: CASSARTGELYNEQFF

V gene: TRBV7-9
J gene: TRBJ2-7
CDR3 length: 14
D gene: NA
clone size: NA
CDR3 DNA: TGTGCCAGCAGCTTTTCGGCGGTCTCCTACGAGCAGTACTTC
CDR3 protein: CASSFSAVSYEQYF

V gene: TRBV28
J gene: TRBJ2-1
CDR3 length: 13
D gene: NA
clone size: NA
CDR3 DNA: TGTGCCAGCAGTCTAACAGTTATCAATGAGCAGTTCTTC
CDR3 protein: CASSLTVINEQFF

V gene: TRBV6-6
J gene: TRBJ1-5
CDR3 length: 14
D gene: TRBD1
clone size: NA
CDR3 DNA: TGTGCCAGCCTTAACAGGGGGTGGAATCAGCCCCAGCATTTT
CDR3 protein: CASLNRGWNQPQHF

V gene: TRBV3-1/TRBV3-2
J gene: TRBJ2-3
CDR3 length: 12
D gene: NA
clone size: NA
CDR3 DNA: TGTGCCAGCAGCCGCGTCGGAGATACGCAGTATTTT
CDR3 protein: CASSRVGDTQYF

V gene: TRBV10-3
J gene: TRBJ2-5
CDR3 length: 14
D gene: TRBD2
clone size: NA
CDR3 DNA: TGTGCCATCAGTGGCGGGGGGGCCGGAGGGACCCAGTACTTC
CDR3 protein: CAISGGGAGGTQYF

V gene: TRBV28
J gene: TRBJ1-3
CDR3 length: 14
D gene: NA
clone size: NA
CDR3 DNA: TGTGCCAGCAGCAAATCGACAGTTGGAAACACCATATATTTT
CDR3 protein: CASSKSTVGNTIYF

V gene: TRBV7-2
J gene: TRBJ1-4
CDR3 length: 14
D gene: NA
clone size: few
CDR3 DNA: TGTGCCAGCAGCCCCTCGCAAAACAGGGAAAAACTGTTTTTT
CDR3 protein: CASSPSQNREKLFF

V gene: TRBV5-6
J gene: TRBJ2-1
CDR3 length: 18
D gene: TRBD2
clone size: NA
CDR3 DNA: TGTGCCAGCAGCTTGGTAACGACGACTAGCGGGCTGTTGGATGAGCAGTTCTTC
CDR3 protein: CASSLVTTTSGLLDEQFF

V gene: TRBV3-1/TRBV3-2
J gene: TRBJ2-7
CDR3 length: 16
D gene: TRBD2
clone size: NA
CDR3 DNA: TGTGCCAGCAGCCGGGGACTAGCGGGGGGGAGGAGAGAGCAGTACTTC
CDR3 protein: CASSRGLAGGRREQYF

V gene: TRBV5-4
J gene: TRBJ1-4
CDR3 length: 14
D gene: TRBD1
clone size: NA
CDR3 DNA: TGTGCCAGCAGCCGAACAGGGGGCGGAGAAAAACTGTTTTTT
CDR3 protein: CASSRTGGGEKLFF